This T cell receptor beta chain comes out of a study of T cells in Graves' hyperthyroidism and ophthalmopathy. Regions amplified from RNA transcripts were the TCR beta CDR3 regions. The primer set for the first-round RT-PCR of the TCR CDR3 was HTBI. In TCRdb, the multiplex PCR reads were re-called with MiXCR into one record per CDR3 protein. The sample lists 250,000 to 300,000 distinct CDR3 sequences, roughly 15% occurring once. This clonotype was seen repeatedly, ten times or more. This sample holds PBMCs from 8 to 10 ml fresh peripheral blood. With 5 bases clipped from V and 8 bases from J, the junction kept 8 bases outside the gene matches. The CDR3 totals 12 residues. In germline, CDR1 is DFQATT, CDR2 SNEGSKA (reference sequence).

The gene calls are TRBV20-1 and TRBJ1-2; 7 nucleotides line up with TRBD1. Sequenced sample: blood. The receptor's source is a woman aged 40 to 50 with Graves' hyperthyroidism. The CDR3 bases are TGCAGTGCTTCTAGGGGGCTACGCGGCTACACCTTC. Protein sequence: CSASRGLRGYTF.